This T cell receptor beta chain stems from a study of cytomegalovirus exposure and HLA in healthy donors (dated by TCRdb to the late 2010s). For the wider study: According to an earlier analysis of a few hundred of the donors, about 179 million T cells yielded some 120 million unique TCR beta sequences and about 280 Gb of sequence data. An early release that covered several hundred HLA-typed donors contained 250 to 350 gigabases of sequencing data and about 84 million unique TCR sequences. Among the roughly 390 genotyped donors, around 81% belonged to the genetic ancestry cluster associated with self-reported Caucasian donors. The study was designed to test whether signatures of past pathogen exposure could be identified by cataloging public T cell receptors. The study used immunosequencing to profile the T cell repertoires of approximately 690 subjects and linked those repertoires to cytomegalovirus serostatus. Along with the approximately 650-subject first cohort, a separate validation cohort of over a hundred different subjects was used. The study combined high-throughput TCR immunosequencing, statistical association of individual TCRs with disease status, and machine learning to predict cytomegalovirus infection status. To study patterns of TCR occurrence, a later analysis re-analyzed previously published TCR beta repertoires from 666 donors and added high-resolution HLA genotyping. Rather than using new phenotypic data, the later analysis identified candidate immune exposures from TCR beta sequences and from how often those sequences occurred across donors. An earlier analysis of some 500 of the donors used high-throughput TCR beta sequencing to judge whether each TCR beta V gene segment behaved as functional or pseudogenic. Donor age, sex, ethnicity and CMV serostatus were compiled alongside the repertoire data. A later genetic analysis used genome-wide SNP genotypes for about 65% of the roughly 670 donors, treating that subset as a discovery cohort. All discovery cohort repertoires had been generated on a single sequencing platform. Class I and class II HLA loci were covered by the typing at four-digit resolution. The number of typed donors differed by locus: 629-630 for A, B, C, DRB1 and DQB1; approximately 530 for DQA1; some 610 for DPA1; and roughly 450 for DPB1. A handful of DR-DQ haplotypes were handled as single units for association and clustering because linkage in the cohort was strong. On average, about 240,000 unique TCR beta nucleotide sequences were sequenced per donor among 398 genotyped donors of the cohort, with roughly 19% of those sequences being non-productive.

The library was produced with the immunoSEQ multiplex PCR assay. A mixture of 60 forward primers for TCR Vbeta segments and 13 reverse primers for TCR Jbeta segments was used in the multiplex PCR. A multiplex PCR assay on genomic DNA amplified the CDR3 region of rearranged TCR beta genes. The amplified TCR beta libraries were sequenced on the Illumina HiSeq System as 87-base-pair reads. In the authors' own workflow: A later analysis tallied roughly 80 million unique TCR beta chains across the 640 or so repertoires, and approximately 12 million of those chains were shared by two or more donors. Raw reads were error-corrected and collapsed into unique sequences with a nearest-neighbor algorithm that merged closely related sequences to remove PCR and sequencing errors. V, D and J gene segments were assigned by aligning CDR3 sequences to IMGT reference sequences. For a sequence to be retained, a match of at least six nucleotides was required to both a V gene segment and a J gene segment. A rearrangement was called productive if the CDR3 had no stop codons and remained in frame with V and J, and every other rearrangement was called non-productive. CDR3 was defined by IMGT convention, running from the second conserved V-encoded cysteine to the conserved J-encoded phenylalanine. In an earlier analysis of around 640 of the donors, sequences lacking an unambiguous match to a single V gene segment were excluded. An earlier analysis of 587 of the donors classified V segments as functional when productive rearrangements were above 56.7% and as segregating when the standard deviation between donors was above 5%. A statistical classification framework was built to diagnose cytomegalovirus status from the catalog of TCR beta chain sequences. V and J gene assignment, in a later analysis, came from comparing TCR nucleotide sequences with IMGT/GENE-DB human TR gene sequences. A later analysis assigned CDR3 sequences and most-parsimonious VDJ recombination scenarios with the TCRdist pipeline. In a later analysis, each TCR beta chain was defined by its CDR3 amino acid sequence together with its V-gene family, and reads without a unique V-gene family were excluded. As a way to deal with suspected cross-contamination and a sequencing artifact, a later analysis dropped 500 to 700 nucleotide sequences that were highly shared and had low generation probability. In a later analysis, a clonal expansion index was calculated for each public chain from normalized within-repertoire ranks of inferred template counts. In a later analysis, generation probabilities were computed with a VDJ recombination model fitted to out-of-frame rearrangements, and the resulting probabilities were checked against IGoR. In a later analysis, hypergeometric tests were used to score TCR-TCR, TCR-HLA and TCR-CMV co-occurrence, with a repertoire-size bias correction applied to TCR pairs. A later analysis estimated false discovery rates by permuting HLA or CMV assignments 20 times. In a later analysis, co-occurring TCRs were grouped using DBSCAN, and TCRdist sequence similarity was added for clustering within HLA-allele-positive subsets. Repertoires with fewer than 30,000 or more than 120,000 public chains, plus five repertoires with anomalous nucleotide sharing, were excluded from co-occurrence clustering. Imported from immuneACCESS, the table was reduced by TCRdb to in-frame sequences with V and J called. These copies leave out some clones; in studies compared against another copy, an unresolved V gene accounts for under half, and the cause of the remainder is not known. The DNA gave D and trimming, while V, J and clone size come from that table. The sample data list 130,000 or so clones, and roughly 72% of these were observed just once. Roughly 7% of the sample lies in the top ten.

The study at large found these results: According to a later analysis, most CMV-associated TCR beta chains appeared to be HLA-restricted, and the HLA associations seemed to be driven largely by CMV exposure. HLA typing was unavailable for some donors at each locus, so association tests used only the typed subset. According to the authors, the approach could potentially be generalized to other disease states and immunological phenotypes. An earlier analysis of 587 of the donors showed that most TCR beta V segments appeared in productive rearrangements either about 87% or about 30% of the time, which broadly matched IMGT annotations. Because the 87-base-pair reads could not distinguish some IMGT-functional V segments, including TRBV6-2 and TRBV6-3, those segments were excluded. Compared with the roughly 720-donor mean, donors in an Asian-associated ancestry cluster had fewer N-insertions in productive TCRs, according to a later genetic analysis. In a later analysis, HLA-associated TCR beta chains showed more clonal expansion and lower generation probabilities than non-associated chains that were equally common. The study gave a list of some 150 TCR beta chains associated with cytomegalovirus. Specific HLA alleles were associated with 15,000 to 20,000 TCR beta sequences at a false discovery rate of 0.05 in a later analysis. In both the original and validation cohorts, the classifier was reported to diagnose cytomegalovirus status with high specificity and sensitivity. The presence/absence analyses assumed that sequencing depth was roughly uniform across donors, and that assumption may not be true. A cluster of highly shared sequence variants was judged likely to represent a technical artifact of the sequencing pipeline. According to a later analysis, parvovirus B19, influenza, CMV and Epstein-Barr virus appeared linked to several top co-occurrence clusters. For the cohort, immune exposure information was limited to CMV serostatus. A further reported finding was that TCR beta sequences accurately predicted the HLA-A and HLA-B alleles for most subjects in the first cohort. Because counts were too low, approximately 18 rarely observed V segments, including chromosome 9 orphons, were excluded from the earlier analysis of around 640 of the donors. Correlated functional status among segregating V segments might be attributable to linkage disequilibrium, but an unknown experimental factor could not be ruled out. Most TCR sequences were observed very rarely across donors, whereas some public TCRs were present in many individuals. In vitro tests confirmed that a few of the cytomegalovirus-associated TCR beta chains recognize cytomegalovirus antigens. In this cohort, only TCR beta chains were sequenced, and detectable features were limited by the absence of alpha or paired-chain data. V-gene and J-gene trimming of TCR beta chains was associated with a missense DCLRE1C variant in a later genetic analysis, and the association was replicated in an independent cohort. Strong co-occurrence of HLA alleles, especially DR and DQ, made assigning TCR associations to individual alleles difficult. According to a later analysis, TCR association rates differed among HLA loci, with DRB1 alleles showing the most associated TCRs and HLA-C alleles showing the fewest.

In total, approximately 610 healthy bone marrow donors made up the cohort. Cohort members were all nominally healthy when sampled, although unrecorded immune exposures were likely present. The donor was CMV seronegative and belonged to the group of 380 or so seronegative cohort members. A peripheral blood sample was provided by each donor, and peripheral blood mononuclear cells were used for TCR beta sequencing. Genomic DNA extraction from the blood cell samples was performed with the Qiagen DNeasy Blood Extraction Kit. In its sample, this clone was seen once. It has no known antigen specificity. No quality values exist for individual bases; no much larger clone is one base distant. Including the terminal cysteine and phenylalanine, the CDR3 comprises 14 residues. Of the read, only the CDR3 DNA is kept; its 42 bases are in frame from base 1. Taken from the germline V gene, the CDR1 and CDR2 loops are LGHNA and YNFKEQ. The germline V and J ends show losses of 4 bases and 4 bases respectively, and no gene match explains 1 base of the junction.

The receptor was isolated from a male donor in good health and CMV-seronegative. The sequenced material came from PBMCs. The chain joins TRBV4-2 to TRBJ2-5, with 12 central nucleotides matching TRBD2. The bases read TGTGCCAGCAGCCGGGGACTAGCGGGAGAGACCCAGTACTTC. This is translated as CASSRGLAGETQYF.